Listed below are T cell receptor beta chains from one sample, sequenced in a study of cytomegalovirus exposure and HLA in healthy donors. Profiled with immunoSEQ multiplex PCR; TCRdb holds only in-frame clones, not every one. The sample yields under 200,000 clones, approximately 88% seen once. Sequenced: PBMCs. These receptors were taken from a boy under 10 years old in good health and CMV-seronegative. Both conserved end residues are part of each CDR3. A D gene is named only where the DNA matches it firmly. Size values are once, few and many counts, or a class for expanded clones, and some rows have none.

V	D	J	size	CDR3	DNA
TRBV11-3	TRBD2	TRBJ2-3	NA	CASSLVLAGVADTQYF	TGTGCCAGCAGCTTAGTATTAGCGGGAGTGGCAGATACGCAGTATTTT
TRBV7-3	NA	TRBJ1-1	NA	CASSLGGPNTEAFF	TGTGCCAGCAGCTTAGGAGGGCCGAACACTGAAGCTTTCTTT
TRBV5-1	TRBD1	TRBJ1-4	NA	CASSLGTGGNEKLFF	TGCGCCAGCAGCTTGGGGACAGGGGGGAATGAAAAACTGTTTTTT
TRBV19	TRBD1	TRBJ2-7	NA	CASSARTGEHEQYF	TGTGCCAGTAGCGCCCGGACAGGGGAACACGAGCAGTACTTC
TRBV18	TRBD1	TRBJ1-4	NA	CASSPSGQGVSEKLFF	TGTGCCAGCTCACCTTCTGGACAGGGGGTTTCGGAAAAACTGTTTTTT
TRBV27	TRBD2	TRBJ2-1	NA	CASSHLGGGSNNEQFF	TGTGCCAGCAGCCATTTGGGGGGAGGGAGCAACAATGAGCAGTTCTTC
TRBV18	NA	TRBJ1-1	NA	CASSPGEGEAFF	TGTGCCAGCTCACCAGGGGAGGGTGAAGCTTTCTTT
TRBV30	NA	TRBJ1-1	NA	CAWKKHGGTSEAFF	TGTGCCTGGAAGAAGCACGGGGGAACCTCTGAAGCTTTCTTT
TRBV5-4	NA	TRBJ2-3	NA	CASSLKRETLTDTQYF	TGTGCCAGCAGCTTGAAGCGCGAGACCCTCACAGATACGCAGTATTTT
TRBV5-1	TRBD2	TRBJ2-7	NA	CASRMRTSGSSYEQYF	TGCGCCAGCAGAATGAGAACTAGCGGGAGTTCCTACGAGCAGTACTTC
TRBV7-9	TRBD1	TRBJ1-1	NA	CASSLGTGQAFF	TGTGCCAGCAGCTTAGGGACAGGTCAAGCTTTCTTT
TRBV13	TRBD1	TRBJ1-2	NA	CASSPRTGGDYGYTF	TGTGCCAGCAGCCCGAGGACAGGGGGCGACTATGGCTACACCTTC
TRBV5-1	TRBD2	TRBJ2-1	NA	CASSLAGLASSYNEQFF	TGCGCCAGCAGCTTGGCCGGACTAGCGTCCTCCTACAATGAGCAGTTCTTC
TRBV29-1	TRBD1	TRBJ1-4	NA	CSVTYRTGINEKLFF	TGCAGCGTTACCTATCGGACAGGCATTAATGAAAAACTGTTTTTT
TRBV6-1	NA	TRBJ1-3	few	CASSDSGSPGNTIYF	TGTGCCAGCAGCGACAGTGGCAGTCCTGGAAACACCATATATTTT
TRBV18	NA	TRBJ2-5	few	CASSPTPNPGETQYF	TGTGCCAGCTCACCGACTCCTAACCCCGGGGAGACCCAGTACTTC
TRBV7-9	TRBD2	TRBJ2-1	NA	CASSFFGTTYNEQFF	TGTGCCAGCAGCTTCTTCGGGACTACCTACAATGAGCAGTTCTTC
TRBV6-1	NA	TRBJ1-5	NA	CASSVSPNQPQHF	TGTGCCAGCAGTGTTTCCCCGAATCAGCCCCAGCATTTT
TRBV11-2	TRBD1	TRBJ2-7	NA	CASSSPDRVYEQYF	TGTGCCAGCAGCTCTCCGGACAGGGTCTACGAGCAGTACTTC
TRBV7-6	NA	TRBJ2-3	once	CASSLRATGGTDTQYF	TGTGCCAGCAGCTTAAGGGCGACAGGCGGCACAGATACGCAGTATTTT
TRBV19	TRBD2	TRBJ2-7	NA	CASSIRLAFEQYF	TGTGCCAGTAGTATAAGACTAGCATTCGAGCAGTACTTC
TRBV25-1	NA	TRBJ2-5	NA	CASSEAGQETQYF	TGTGCCAGCAGTGAGGCGGGGCAAGAGACCCAGTACTTC
TRBV7-9	NA	TRBJ2-7	NA	CASSSGGLPYEQYF	TGTGCCAGCAGCTCCGGGGGGCTCCCCTACGAGCAGTACTTC
TRBV5-4	TRBD1	TRBJ1-4	NA	CASSAAGQGTEKLFF	TGTGCCAGCAGCGCTGCGGGACAGGGTACTGAAAAACTGTTTTTT
TRBV5-1	NA	TRBJ2-5	NA	CATSSGQGGGVTQYF	TGCGCCACCTCCTCGGGACAAGGAGGCGGCGTGACCCAGTACTTC
TRBV6-5	TRBD1	TRBJ2-7	NA	CASSSLDRGYEQYF	TGTGCCAGCAGTTCCTTGGACAGGGGTTACGAGCAGTACTTC
TRBV5-1	TRBD1	TRBJ2-5	NA	CASSFGTGGFSQGTQYF	TGCGCCAGCAGCTTCGGGACAGGGGGCTTCTCCCAAGGGACCCAGTACTTC
TRBV28	TRBD1	TRBJ1-4	NA	CASSPPDRNEKLFF	TGTGCCAGCAGTCCTCCGGACAGGAATGAAAAACTGTTTTTT
TRBV11-3	TRBD1	TRBJ2-2	NA	CASSLGTGLTGELFF	TGTGCCAGCAGCTTAGGGACAGGACTCACCGGGGAGCTGTTTTTT
TRBV6-4	NA	TRBJ1-1	NA	CATNWKDSNTEAFF	TGTGCCACCAATTGGAAGGACAGTAACACTGAAGCTTTCTTT
TRBV7-9	NA	TRBJ1-4	few	CASSLGALRTNEKLFF	TGTGCCAGCAGCTTAGGAGCCCTTCGCACTAATGAAAAACTGTTTTTT
TRBV27	TRBD2	TRBJ2-7	NA	CASSGLAGSSYEQYF	TGTGCCAGCAGTGGTCTAGCGGGGAGCTCCTACGAGCAGTACTTC
TRBV6-5	TRBD1	TRBJ2-7	NA	CASSYERRDREHEQYF	TGTGCCAGCAGTTACGAGAGGAGGGACAGGGAACACGAGCAGTACTTC
TRBV19	NA	TRBJ1-1	NA	CASSIRGRNTEAFF	TGTGCCAGTAGTATTCGGGGTCGGAACACTGAAGCTTTCTTT
TRBV4-2	TRBD2	TRBJ2-3	NA	CASSLGRVTDTQYF	TGTGCCAGCAGCCTCGGGAGGGTAACAGATACGCAGTATTTT
TRBV7-9	TRBD2	TRBJ2-3	NA	CASSRLAGTGKDTQYF	TGTGCCAGCAGCCGGCTAGCGGGAACGGGTAAAGATACGCAGTATTTT
TRBV2	NA	TRBJ2-7	NA	CASSERATWNRF	TGTGCCAGCAGTGAAAGAGCGACCTGGAACCGCTTC
TRBV6-1	TRBD1	TRBJ1-4	once	CASDGLGQSNEKLFF	TGTGCCAGCGACGGGTTGGGACAGAGTAATGAAAAACTGTTTTTT
TRBV21-1	NA	TRBJ2-7	NA	CASNKRFIAYEQYF	TGTGCCAGCAACAAGAGGTTCATCGCCTACGAGCAGTACTTC
TRBV11-3	TRBD2	TRBJ2-3	NA	CASSASLAGDTDTQYF	TGTGCCAGCAGCGCTTCTCTAGCGGGAGACACAGATACGCAGTATTTT
TRBV29-1	NA	TRBJ1-6	once	CSVGAGYNSPLHF	TGCAGCGTTGGGGCTGGCTATAATTCACCCCTCCACTTT
TRBV28	NA	TRBJ2-3	NA	CASSLWGAQSTDTQYF	TGTGCCAGCAGTTTATGGGGGGCGCAGAGCACAGATACGCAGTATTTT
TRBV25-1	TRBD1	TRBJ1-2	NA	CASSASGTGGLNYGYTF	TGTGCCAGCAGTGCCTCCGGGACAGGGGGCTTAAACTATGGCTACACCTTC
TRBV13	NA	TRBJ2-7	NA	CASSLTPPAGGDYEQYF	TGTGCCAGCAGCTTAACCCCCCCAGCGGGTGGGGACTACGAGCAGTACTTC
TRBV9	NA	TRBJ2-7	NA	CASSDPPGEQYF	TGTGCCAGCAGCGACCCCCCCGGCGAGCAGTACTTC
TRBV6-1	NA	TRBJ2-5	NA	CASRGPYQETQYF	TGTGCCAGCAGGGGCCCGTACCAAGAGACCCAGTACTTC
TRBV10-3	NA	TRBJ2-1	NA	CAISEFGPGGDDEQFF	NA
TRBV6-1	TRBD2	TRBJ2-7	NA	CASTASGKVYEQYF	TGTGCCAGCACGGCCAGCGGGAAAGTCTACGAGCAGTACTTC
TRBV15	TRBD1	TRBJ1-2	NA	CATSRGPGQVRGYTF	TGTGCCACCAGCAGAGGCCCTGGACAGGTACGCGGCTACACCTTC
TRBV4-1	TRBD1	TRBJ1-2	NA	CASSQVVQGAQGYTF	TGCGCCAGCAGCCAAGTTGTACAGGGGGCGCAAGGCTACACCTTC
TRBV29-1	TRBD1	TRBJ1-1	NA	CSVEGTGGTEAFF	TGCAGCGTTGAGGGGACAGGGGGCACTGAAGCTTTCTTT
TRBV7-2	TRBD1	TRBJ1-1	NA	CASNKDRPTEAFF	TGTGCCAGCAACAAGGACAGGCCCACTGAAGCTTTCTTT
TRBV7-2	TRBD1	TRBJ2-7	NA	CASRRQGAYEQYF	TGTGCCAGCAGAAGGCAGGGGGCTTACGAGCAGTACTTC
TRBV5-1	NA	TRBJ2-1	NA	CASRGVRSYNEQFF	TGCGCCAGCAGAGGGGTCCGCTCCTACAATGAGCAGTTCTTC
TRBV10-1	TRBD2	TRBJ2-1	NA	CASSDFGLAGANNEQFF	TGCGCCAGCAGTGATTTTGGACTAGCGGGAGCCAACAATGAGCAGTTCTTC
TRBV5-1	TRBD1	TRBJ1-1	NA	CASSPGQGTNTEAFF	TGCGCCAGCAGCCCTGGACAGGGGACGAACACTGAAGCTTTCTTT
TRBV10-1	TRBD2	TRBJ2-7	once	CASSSTGTSGIYEQYF	TGCGCCAGCAGTTCAACCGGGACTAGCGGTATTTACGAGCAGTACTTC
TRBV2	TRBD2	TRBJ2-3	NA	CASSAPGTSGLTFHTDTQYF	TGTGCCAGCAGCGCTCCCGGGACTAGCGGCCTAACTTTTCACACAGATACGCAGTATTTT
TRBV6-6	TRBD2	TRBJ2-3	NA	CASSIGTSGSTDTQYF	TGTGCCAGCAGTATTGGGACTAGCGGGAGCACAGATACGCAGTATTTT